What follows are 15 T cell receptor beta chains derived from one specimen sequenced in a study of blood T cells in healthy people across ages. Then a second PCR, running roughly 7 to 11 cycles, was carried out with a sample-barcoded 5' primer and a J-beta primer mix. TCRdb analysed the 5' RACE reads with MiXCR anew, one entry per CDR3 protein. In the table there are roughly 1,500,000 distinct CDR3 sequences, about 32% of which are singletons. Sequencing was done on a sample of blood. Source of these receptors: a young woman in good health.

V and J are TRBV28 and TRBJ2-4, with D maybe TRBD1 (7 bases). Near its end, the DNA agrees better with TRBJ2-7, so the J call may be wrong. The CDR3 has 15 residues. The germline CDR1 and CDR2 sequences are MDHEN and SYDVKM. The CDR3, as DNA: TGTGCCAGCAACCGGAGGGGACAGAAACCCTACGAGCAGTACTTC. Residues: CASNRRGQKPYEQYF.

In regard to this clonotype: A read error may account for a junction end that differs from germline. The V call is TRBV20-1, the J call TRBJ2-3; possible D gene TRBD2, 5 bases. The CDR3 runs 16 residues. Germline assignment: CDR1 DFQATT and CDR2 SNEGSKA (reference sequence). The CDR3 DNA reads TGCAGTGCTAGATTAGCCGCGAGAGGGCTAACAGATGCGCAGTATTTT. Translation: CSARLAARGLTDAQYF.

The V and J genes are TRBV6-1 and TRBJ2-5, with D unresolved. Trimming cost V 0 bases and J 7 bases, with 9 bases left between them. CDR1 and CDR2 (germline): MNHNS, SASEGT. The CDR3 consists of 13 residues. CDR3 nucleotide sequence: TGTGCCAGCAGTGAAGCGCCCGGGCGGACCCAGTACTTC. This sequence encodes CASSEAPGRTQYF.

In this sample, this clonotype turned up a few times. The chain employs TRBV20-1 and TRBJ1-2, with no clear D. Trimming took off 3 bases at V and 6 bases at J, with 8 bases between the two ends. Per germline, CDR1 DFQATT and CDR2 SNEGSKA (reference sequence). The CDR3 is 11 amino acids. As DNA, the CDR3 is TGCAGTGCTAGGGGAATAGATGGCTACACCTTC. It is translated as CSARGIDGYTF.

This clonotype has more than one count but fewer than ten. The chain joins TRBV9 to TRBJ2-7; the match to TRBD1 covers 11 bases. J lost 3 bases, V lost 2 bases, and 4 bases had no gene match. This CDR3 comprises 15 residues. Germline assignment: CDR1 SGDLS and CDR2 YYNGEE. CDR3 sequence reads: CASSVAGTGGYEQYF. In nucleotides, the CDR3 is TGTGCCAGCAGCGTGGCCGGGACAGGGGGCTACGAGCAGTACTTC. The whole variable domain, filled in from reference TRBV9 and TRBJ2-7, reads DSGVTQTPKHLITATGQRVTLRCSPRSGDLSVYWYQQSLDQGLQFLIQYYNGEERAKGNILERFSAQQFPDLHSELNLSSLELGDSALYFCASSVAGTGGYEQYFGPGTRLTVT.

This clonotype was detected ten times or more. The J gene is TRBJ2-3, the V gene TRBV14; no reliable D call. The V end lost 8 bases, the J end lost 5 bases, and 11 bases lay between the germline ends. The length of the CDR3 is 12 residues. Germline V gene lookup returns CDR1 SGHDN and CDR2 FVKESK. The CDR3 region is CASSQLGDTQYF. DNA for the CDR3: TGTGCCAGCTCACAATTGGGAGATACGCAGTATTTT.

Comments on this clonotype: A much larger clone sits a single nucleotide away, making a read error possible. The CDR3 nucleotides read TGCAGCGGAATCGGCGGGACAGGCTACGAGCAGTACTTC. Translation: CSGIGGTGYEQYF. V and J are TRBV29-1 and TRBJ2-7; 8 nucleotides agree with TRBD1. J gave up 3 bases and V 7 bases, and 8 bases lay outside the gene matches. CDR1 SQVTM and CDR2 ANQGSEA come from the germline V gene. This CDR3 comprises 13 residues.

About this clonotype: The germline gene is not matched at one end of the junction; a read error may be the cause. This chain uses TRBV6-1 with TRBJ1-6; 10 positions agree with TRBD1. CDR1 MNHNS and CDR2 SASEGT come from the germline V gene. The CDR3 is 16 amino acids. The chain's CDR3 is CASRPAQGQGNSPLHF. In DNA, the CDR3 is TGTGCCAGCAGACCAGCGCAGGGACAGGGGAATTCTCCCCTCCACTTT.

The chain joins TRBV20-1 to TRBJ2-3; 7 bases line up with TRBD1. The CDR3 is 13 amino acids. V lost 6 bases to trimming and J lost 5 bases; unmatched junction nucleotides: 8. Germline V gene data show CDR1 as DFQATT and CDR2 as SNEGSKA (reference sequence). CDR3 amino acids: CSAEWSGGDTQYF. Written as DNA, the CDR3 is TGCAGTGCCGAGTGGTCAGGGGGAGATACGCAGTATTTT.

This clonotype was found a few times. The chain is built from TRBV29-1 and TRBJ2-7; no reliable D call. The CDR3 is 12 residues long. V was clipped by 7 bases and J by 3 bases, with 13 bases between them. CDR1 is SQVTM and CDR2 is ANQGSEA in the germline V gene. As DNA, the CDR3 is TGCAGCGGCGCTAAGGACGACTACGAGCAGTACTTC. Translation gives CSGAKDDYEQYF.

This clonotype was seen only a few times. The V call is TRBV20-1, the J call TRBJ2-3; 8 bases match TRBD2. CDR3 length: 16 amino acids. CDR1 and CDR2 (germline): DFQATT, SNEGSKA (reference sequence). With 4 bases clipped from V and 2 bases from J, the junction kept 11 bases outside the gene matches. In DNA, the CDR3 is TGCAGTGCTACAGAGGTGGCTAGCGGGTACACAGATACGCAGTATTTT. Amino acids: CSATEVASGYTDTQYF.

The chain combines TRBV20-1 with TRBJ2-7; D not certain. The germline V and J ends were trimmed by 6 bases and 1 base, with 10 bases remaining between them. CDR3 length: 12 amino acids. CDR1 is DFQATT and CDR2 is SNEGSKA in the germline V gene (reference sequence). The CDR3 DNA reads TGCAGTGCCCCCGCGGCGTCCTACGAGCAGTACTTC. It translates to CSAPAASYEQYF.

This clonotype was seen many times. This rearrangement joins TRBV3-1 to TRBJ1-2; a weak D match, TRBD1 (5 bases). Germline CDR1 is LGHDT and CDR2 is YNNKEL (reference sequence). This CDR3 is 11 amino acids long. Trimming stripped 4 bases from V and 7 bases from J, with 7 bases between. The CDR3 DNA sequence: TGTGCCAGCAGCCGGGGACGTGGCTACACCTTC. Encoded protein: CASSRGRGYTF.

The rearrangement joins TRBV7-2 to TRBJ2-3; the D is unclear. CDR1 and CDR2 (germline): SGHTA, FQGNSA. The CDR3 sequence is 13 residues long. V dropped 5 bases and J dropped 5 bases, with 11 bases sitting between them. This chain's CDR3 is CASSNPPKDTQYF. The CDR3, as DNA: TGTGCCAGCAGCAACCCGCCCAAAGATACGCAGTATTTT.

Turning to this clonotype: The junction shows a germline mismatch at one end, possibly a read error. The chain joins TRBV6-6 to TRBJ2-4; D may correspond to TRBD1 or TRBD2 (5 bases each). CDR3 length equals 15 residues. Germline loops: CDR1 MNHNY, CDR2 SVGAGI (reference sequence). The CDR3 DNA reads TGTGCCGGCAGCCCCGACAGAACCCCCTTGAGGGAGCAGTACTTC. Translated, it gives CAGSPDRTPLREQYF.